The 15 T cell receptor beta chains below were found in one sample sequenced in a study of CD8+CD57+ T cells in acquired aplastic anemia. All sequencing subjects had displayed CD8+CD57+ cell expansion on flow cytometry. Template material for TCR beta VDJ and CDR3 profiling consisted of genomic DNA. MiXCR was run by TCRdb on the reads, yielding one entry per CDR3 protein. The sample consists of 150,000 or so distinct CDR3 sequences, over 50% of them appearing once. The sequencing sample was made of sorted CD4+, CD8+, or CD8+CD57+ T cells (not recorded which) from PBMCs. These receptors were collected from a human donor with aplastic anemia.

This clonotype was counted many times. The V call is TRBV6-5, the J call TRBJ2-2; possible D gene TRBD1, 5 bases. The V gene lost 6 bases and the J gene lost 1 base, with 12 bases spanning the gap. CDR3 length: 15 amino acids. CDR1 and CDR2 (germline): MNHEY, SVGAGI. CDR3: CASSYFQGNTGELFF. The CDR3 DNA follows: TGTGCCAGCAGCTATTTCCAGGGGAACACCGGGGAGCTGTTTTTT.

This clonotype was picked up a small number of times. The chain uses TRBV5-1 and TRBJ2-7; unclear D gene. V gave up 0 bases and J gave up 3 bases, with 10 bases separating them. Germline values: CDR1 SGHRS, CDR2 YFSETQ. The CDR3 runs to 14 residues. The CDR3 spells CASSLGQNLYEQYF. DNA of the CDR3: TGCGCCAGCAGCTTGGGGCAGAACCTCTACGAGCAGTACTTC.

This clonotype showed up many times. The chain has TRBV7-8 and TRBJ1-4, with a weak D call TRBD1 (5 bases). This CDR3 comprises 17 residues. Germline loops: CDR1 SGHVS, CDR2 FQNEAQ. V was trimmed by 1 base and J by 0 bases, leaving 12 bases between them. In DNA, the CDR3 is TGTGCCAGCAGCTTAGGGAGGGGCTTTTCAACTAATGAAAAACTGTTTTTT. It translates to CASSLGRGFSTNEKLFF.

In regard to this clonotype: Relative to the germline gene, one junction end is altered; a read error may explain this. This rearrangement joins TRBV7-7 to TRBJ1-5, with D uncertain. Looked up from germline, CDR1 is SSHAT and CDR2 is FNYEAQ (reference sequence). This CDR3 has 13 residues. CDR3 nucleotide sequence: TGTGCTAGCAGCCTCTCTGATGGTCAGCCCCAGCATTTT. Encoded protein: CASSLSDGQPQHF. Looking up the rest from reference TRBV7-7 and TRBJ1-5 gives the full variable domain: GAGVSQSPRYKVTKRGQDVTLRCDPISSHATLYWYQQALGQGPEFLTYFNYEAQPDKSGLPSDRFSAERPEGSISTLTIQRTEQRDSAMYRCASSLSDGQPQHFGDGTRLSIL.

The V gene is TRBV27, the J gene TRBJ2-3, with 9 bases aligning to TRBD2. The CDR3 has 16 amino acids. Germline loops: CDR1 MNHEY, CDR2 SMNVEV (reference sequence). V lost 3 bases to trimming and J lost 6 bases; unmatched junction nucleotides: 10. CDR3 sequence (DNA): TGTGCCAGCAGTTTCCTACGCGCCGGACTAGCGGATACGCAGTATTTT. Encoded protein: CASSFLRAGLADTQYF.

With regard to this clonotype: At one end, the junction sequence differs from germline, possibly due to a read error. The V call is TRBV20-1, the J call TRBJ2-1; TRBD2 is a possible D gene (6 bases). The germline V gene has CDR1 DFQATT and CDR2 SNEGSKA (reference sequence). The CDR3 totals 15 residues. CDR3 in amino acids: CSASLGRGSYNGQFF. The CDR3, as DNA: TGCAGTGCTTCCCTTGGGCGGGGAAGCTACAATGGGCAGTTCTTC.

In its sample, this clonotype was seen many times. The chain recombines TRBV7-9 with TRBJ2-7; D ambiguous. The CDR3 contains 16 residues. Germline CDR1 reads SEHNR; CDR2 reads FQNEAQ (reference sequence). V was shortened by 4 bases and J by 7 bases, with 23 bases between the two germline ends. The CDR3 spells CASSSSGASTLGEQYF. The DNA of the CDR3 is TGTGCCAGCAGCTCCTCGGGTGCTTCTACCCTGGGGGAGCAGTACTTC.

The rearrangement joins TRBV19 to TRBJ1-4, with TRBD1 as a possible D gene (5 bases). Germline loops: CDR1 LNHDA, CDR2 SQIVND (reference sequence). The V gene lost 3 bases and the J gene lost 1 base, with 12 bases spanning the gap. The CDR3 runs to 16 residues. CDR3 amino acids: CASSMGRAETNEKLFF. CDR3 coding DNA: TGTGCCAGTAGTATGGGCAGGGCGGAAACTAATGAAAAACTGTTTTTT.

The table lists this clonotype with a few counts. This chain links TRBV29-1 with TRBJ2-3, with TRBD2 as a possible D gene (6 bases). Germline V gene lookup returns CDR1 SQVTM and CDR2 ANQGSEA. The CDR3 runs 12 residues. The V gene lost 4 bases and the J gene lost 4 bases, with 9 bases spanning the gap. This CDR3 reads CSVAPSADTQYF. In nucleotides, the CDR3 is TGCAGCGTTGCTCCTAGCGCAGATACGCAGTATTTT.

V usage is TRBV9 and J usage is TRBJ2-3; D possibly corresponds to TRBD2 (6 bases). The CDR3 runs to 15 residues. CDR1 and CDR2 from the germline V gene are SGDLS and YYNGEE. V gave up 5 bases and J gave up 7 bases, with 20 bases separating them. CDR3 region: CASSTGGDPQYTQYF. The CDR3 bases are TGTGCCAGCAGTACCGGAGGGGACCCACAATATACGCAGTATTTT.

This clonotype was seen ten or more times. The V and J genes are TRBV29-1 and TRBJ2-2, with D uncertain. The germline gives CDR1 SQVTM, CDR2 ANQGSEA. V dropped 5 bases and J dropped 6 bases, with 4 bases sitting between them. The CDR3 is 10 residues long. CDR3 amino acids: CSVQAGELFF. In nucleotides, the CDR3 is TGCAGCGTTCAGGCCGGGGAGCTGTTTTTT.

The chain carries TRBV5-4 and TRBJ2-3, with D possibly TRBD1 on 6 matching bases. The DNA end is a closer match to TRBJ1-5, so the J assignment may be wrong. The CDR3 sequence is 16 residues long. Germline CDR1 SGHNT, CDR2 YYREEE (reference sequence). The CDR3 loop reads CASSLGGGPGADTQHF. The DNA for the CDR3 is TGTGCCAGCAGCTTGGGTGGTGGGCCGGGGGCAGATACGCAGCATTTT.

This clonotype has at least ten counts. The chain carries TRBV6-1 and TRBJ2-7, with 8 bases matching TRBD1. Germline V gives CDR1 MNHNS, CDR2 SASEGT. The CDR3 spans 14 residues. V lost 9 bases, J lost 5 bases, and 12 bases stayed unmatched. CDR3 sequence (DNA): TGTGCCAGTGGGGGGAGGACAGGGAACAACGAGCAGTACTTC. Its protein is CASGGRTGNNEQYF.

This clonotype was seen a handful of times. The chain has TRBV29-1 and TRBJ2-1; 7 bases fit TRBD2. The CDR3 contains 16 residues. V lost 0 bases and J lost 1; bases outside the gene matches: 6. CDR1 is SQVTM, CDR2 ANQGSEA, per germline. The CDR3 sequence: CSVEDLRTRSYNEQFF. CDR3 sequence (DNA): TGCAGCGTTGAAGATTTAAGGACTAGATCCTACAATGAGCAGTTCTTC.

A remark on this clonotype: At one boundary the junction diverges from the germline segment, which might be a read error. The V gene is TRBV11-2, the J gene TRBJ2-1; no definite D call. This CDR3 is 14 amino acids long. Germline V CDR1 and CDR2: SGHAT, FQNNGV. The CDR3 coding sequence is TGTGCCAGCAGCTTAGTAGGCAGCTACAGTGAGCAGTTCTTC. It yields the protein CASSLVGSYSEQFF.